These 22 T cell receptor beta chains share one sample of origin, sequenced in a study of human T cells and chemical hapten exposure. MiXCR was run by TCRdb on the RACE reads, yielding one entry per CDR3 protein. Here the sample spans about 250,000 distinct CDR3 sequences, roughly 7.7% being singletons. Time point defined: pre-sensitization, week 0. Treatment reported: therapeutic diphenylcyclopropenone sensitization with weekly scalp DPC. Sequencing was performed on whole blood, taken in connection with sensitization to the hapten diphenylcyclopropenone (DPC). The receptor set was obtained from a man younger than 35 with alopecia areata. Some clones in this sample may be carry-over from other donors' samples.

The rearrangement uses TRBV7-9 and TRBJ1-1, with D perhaps matching TRBD1 (6 bases). Trimming cost V 1 base and J 5 bases, with 11 bases left between them. CDR1 and CDR2 (germline): SEHNR, FQNEAQ (reference sequence). This CDR3 region has 14 residues. Here the CDR3 reads CASSLGQGQTEAFF. In DNA, the CDR3 is TGTGCCAGCAGCTTAGGTCAGGGGCAGACTGAAGCTTTCTTT.

This clonotype was detected only a few times. This chain connects TRBV7-2 to TRBJ1-5, with a weak D call TRBD1 (6 bases). This CDR3 comprises 14 residues. The V gene's germline CDR1 is SGHTA and CDR2 FQGNSA. V lost 5 bases to trimming and J lost 6 bases, with 14 bases between them. The CDR3 nucleotides are TGTGCCAGCAGCCCGGACAGTCCGGGTCAGCCCCAGCATTTT. This sequence encodes CASSPDSPGQPQHF. Combining the CDR3 with reference TRBV7-2 and TRBJ1-5 gives the whole variable domain GAGVSQSPSNKVTEKGKDVELRCDPISGHTALYWYRQSLGQGLEFLIYFQGNSAPDKSGLPSDRFSAERTGGSVSTLTIQRTQQEDSAVYLCASSPDSPGQPQHFGDGTRLSIL.

This clonotype was observed at least ten times. The chain carries TRBV29-1 and TRBJ1-2; D not certain. Trimming cost V 4 bases and J 2 bases, with 14 bases left between them. From germline, CDR1 is SQVTM and CDR2 ANQGSEA. The CDR3 length is 14 residues. CDR3 sequence reads: CSVAVSELNYGYTF. For the CDR3, the DNA is TGCAGCGTTGCGGTGTCCGAGCTAAACTATGGCTACACCTTC.

The chain combines TRBV7-2 with TRBJ2-3; 7 positions agree with TRBD1. Germline V gene sequence: CDR1 SGHTA, CDR2 FQGNSA. Trimming removed 5 bases from V and 4 bases from J; junction bases left unmatched: 6. The CDR3 runs to 14 residues. The CDR3 region is CASSRRQGADTQYF. The CDR3 coding sequence is TGTGCCAGCAGCCGTCGACAGGGCGCAGATACGCAGTATTTT.

This clonotype was seen more than once but under ten times. J is TRBJ2-5 and V is TRBV29-1; no clear D. V was trimmed by 7 bases and J by 3 bases, leaving 9 bases between them. Germline CDR1 and CDR2: SQVTM and ANQGSEA. The CDR3 contains 11 residues. Here the CDR3 reads CSASRKETQYF. CDR3 DNA sequence: TGCAGCGCTTCAAGGAAAGAGACCCAGTACTTC.

This clonotype was recorded at least ten times. The chain employs TRBV6-2 or TRBV6-3 and TRBJ2-3, with D maybe TRBD2 (6 bases). The CDR3 totals 15 residues. CDR1 is MNHEY, CDR2 SVGEGT, per germline. V dropped 7 bases and J dropped 5 bases, with 19 bases sitting between them. CDR3 protein: CASTEGLGQEDTQYF. DNA of the CDR3: TGTGCCAGCACTGAGGGACTTGGTCAAGAAGATACGCAGTATTTT.

This clonotype was detected a few times. This chain uses TRBV5-1 with TRBJ2-1, with D tentatively TRBD1 or TRBD2 (6 bases each). This CDR3 has 15 residues. Germline CDR1 and CDR2: SGHRS and YFSETQ. V was trimmed by 2 bases and J by 0 bases, leaving 9 bases between them. The CDR3: CASSFRGDSYNEQFF. CDR3 bases: TGCGCCAGCAGCTTTAGGGGGGACTCCTACAATGAGCAGTTCTTC.

The genes are TRBV6-1 and TRBJ2-2; 8 bases agree with TRBD1. The CDR3 spans 14 residues. Trimming at V came to 6 bases and at J to 8 bases, leaving 8 bases not matched to a gene. Per the germline V gene, CDR1 is MNHNS and CDR2 is SASEGT. The CDR3, as DNA: TGTGCCAGCAGGCGTTGGACAGGGTTTGGGGAGCTGTTTTTT. Its protein is CASRRWTGFGELFF.

This clonotype has only a few counts. CDR3 amino acids: CSVGTGNYGYTF. The CDR3 DNA reads as TGCAGCGTGGGGACAGGGAACTATGGCTACACCTTC. The chain has TRBV29-1 and TRBJ1-2; 9 nucleotides align to TRBD1. CDR3 size: 12 residues. Trimming took 6 bases from V and 2 from J; bases not matched to a gene: 1. CDR1 and CDR2 (germline): SQVTM, ANQGSEA.

This clonotype turned up a few times. The rearrangement uses TRBV11-2 and TRBJ2-1; 10 bases line up with TRBD2. CDR3 length equals 15 residues. Unmatched junction bases numbered 7, after V lost 6 bases and J lost 5 bases. CDR1 SGHAT and CDR2 FQNNGV come from the germline V gene. In DNA form, the CDR3 reads TGTGCCAGCAGACCGCTAGCGGGGGTGAACAATGAGCAGTTCTTC. Its protein product is CASRPLAGVNNEQFF.

The chain couples TRBV6-1 to TRBJ1-5; weak D call: TRBD1 (6 bases). This CDR3 is built from 14 residues. Trimming took 4 bases from V and 7 from J, leaving 14 bases between them. The V gene's germline CDR1 is MNHNS and CDR2 SASEGT. CDR3 sequence: CASSGPTGSQPQHF. The CDR3 DNA reads TGTGCCAGCAGTGGCCCTACAGGGTCCCAGCCCCAGCATTTT.

This clonotype was observed a single time. This rearrangement joins TRBV9 to TRBJ2-1; TRBD2 might be the D (6 bases). V was pared by 0 bases and J by 5 bases, with 12 bases between. Germline V gene data show CDR1 as SGDLS and CDR2 as YYNGEE. The CDR3 runs to 15 residues. Here the CDR3 reads CASSVDRGSNNEQFF. In DNA form, the CDR3 reads TGTGCCAGCAGCGTAGACCGGGGGAGTAACAATGAGCAGTTCTTC.

A few counts support this clonotype. The gene calls are TRBV11-1 and TRBJ1-1; 8 bases agree with TRBD1. V shed 5 bases, J shed 0 bases, and the junction held 8 bases outside the gene matches. This CDR3 region has 16 residues. Germline V gives CDR1 SGHAT, CDR2 FQDESV (reference sequence). Here the CDR3 reads CASSPRTGWVNTEAFF. The CDR3 bases are TGTGCCAGCAGCCCACGGACAGGGTGGGTGAACACTGAAGCTTTCTTT.

This clonotype was counted a few times. The rearrangement links TRBV7-6 to TRBJ1-4, with unresolved D. Per germline, CDR1 SGHVS and CDR2 FNYEAQ. Trimming took off 3 bases at V and 7 bases at J, with 12 bases between the two ends. CDR3 length equals 14 residues. CDR3 nucleotide sequence: TGTGCCAGCAGCTTGGTGGTCTTCGGTGAAAAACTGTTTTTT. This encodes CASSLVVFGEKLFF.

This clonotype was detected only a few times. The rearrangement joins TRBV3-1 to TRBJ2-2; D unclear. This CDR3 comprises 16 residues. The germline V gene has CDR1 LGHDT and CDR2 YNNKEL (reference sequence). Trimming removed 0 bases from V and 5 bases from J, with 13 bases in between. As DNA, the CDR3 is TGTGCCAGCAGCCAAGAGAACGTGTGGGTGACCGGGGAGCTGTTTTTT. This translates into CASSQENVWVTGELFF.

The J gene is TRBJ1-5, the V gene TRBV10-3; D is ambiguous. CDR3 length: 15 residues. Germline CDR1 is ENHRY and CDR2 is SYGVKD. Deletions cut 0 bases from V and 5 bases from J, with 11 bases between. The CDR3 is CAISESDAGDQPQHF. The CDR3 nucleotides are TGTGCCATCAGTGAGTCGGACGCTGGGGATCAGCCCCAGCATTTT.

The gene calls are TRBV28 and TRBJ1-6; D gene unclear. Germline V gene lookup returns CDR1 MDHEN and CDR2 SYDVKM. The CDR3 is 14 amino acids. V shed 7 bases and J shed 5 bases, with 12 bases lying between them. Here the CDR3 reads CASTPGQDNSPLHF. Here the CDR3 DNA reads TGTGCCAGCACCCCCGGGCAGGATAATTCACCCCTCCACTTT.

The chain is built from TRBV7-9 and TRBJ2-3; 7 nucleotides match TRBD2. This CDR3 region has 15 residues. Germline V gives CDR1 SEHNR, CDR2 FQNEAQ (reference sequence). Unmatched junction bases numbered 3, after V lost 3 bases and J lost 0 bases. Here the CDR3 reads CASSFPAGSTDTQYF. The CDR3, as DNA: TGTGCCAGCAGCTTCCCAGCGGGGAGCACAGATACGCAGTATTTT.

This chain links TRBV29-1 with TRBJ2-1, with D perhaps TRBD1 (6 bases). V dropped 7 bases and J dropped 9 bases, with 10 bases sitting between them. This CDR3 contains 10 residues. Germline CDR1 reads SQVTM; CDR2 reads ANQGSEA. For the CDR3, the DNA is TGCAGCGGCTACAGGGCTGAGCAGTTCTTC. Translating gives CSGYRAEQFF.

The chain is built from TRBV4-1 and TRBJ2-3, with D maybe TRBD1 (6 bases). The V end was cut by 0 bases, the J end by 6 bases, with 10 bases between. Germline-derived CDR1 and CDR2 are MGHRA and YSYEKL. CDR3 size: 14 residues. The CDR3: CASSQDQGYDTQYF. The CDR3 nucleotides read TGCGCCAGCAGCCAAGATCAGGGGTACGATACGCAGTATTTT.

J is TRBJ1-5 and V is TRBV4-3; possibly TRBD1 for D (5 bases). The germline CDR1 and CDR2 sequences are LGHNA and YSLEER. This CDR3 spans 16 amino acids. With 2 bases removed from V and 2 bases from J, the gap between germline ends came to 13 bases. The CDR3 spells CASSQHRSMGNQPQHF. The CDR3 DNA is TGCGCCAGCAGCCAACACAGGTCTATGGGCAATCAGCCCCAGCATTTT.

The genes are TRBV24-1 and TRBJ2-1, with D possibly being TRBD1 (6 bases). Germline V lookup: CDR1 KGHDR, CDR2 SFDVKD. CDR3 length: 13 residues. V was pared by 2 bases and J by 9 bases, with 10 bases between. The CDR3 DNA reads as TGTGCCACCAGTGATTCACTCAGGGGTGAGCAGTTCTTC. Protein product: CATSDSLRGEQFF.